Below are 25 T cell receptor beta chains sequenced from a single sample in a study of blood T cell repertoires in COVID-19. Sequenced by immunoSEQ multiplex PCR; TCRdb stores in-frame clones only, minus some. The sample shows roughly 160,000 clones, roughly 85% of them seen only once. The specimen sequenced was peripheral blood. The receptors come from a man in his sixties with acute or convalescent COVID-19.

The chain employs TRBV9 and TRBJ2-2, with 10 bases fitting TRBD2. This CDR3 contains 16 residues. The V segment lost 4 bases and the J segment 3 bases; nucleotides outside the gene matches: 6. Germline V gene sequence: CDR1 SGDLS, CDR2 YYNGEE. Here the CDR3 reads CASSLRTSGYTGELFF. In DNA, the CDR3 is TGTGCCAGCAGCCTCAGGACTAGCGGTTACACCGGGGAGCTGTTTTTT.

J is TRBJ1-2 and V is TRBV4-1; D might be TRBD1 (5 bases). The CDR3 totals 14 residues. V was cut by 4 bases and J by 10 bases, with 19 bases left in between. CDR1 is MGHRA, CDR2 YSYEKL, per germline. The CDR3 here is CASSPSEQARSYTF. The CDR3 DNA follows: TGCGCCAGCAGCCCTTCGGAACAGGCCCGGTCCTACACCTTC.

The chain uses TRBV2 and TRBJ1-1, with D uncertain. The germline V gene encodes CDR1 SNHLY and CDR2 FYNNEI. This CDR3 is built from 12 residues. Trimming removed 8 bases at V and 4 bases at J, with 11 bases between. CDR3 DNA: TGTGCCAGCGGAGGCAGTGGCACTGAAGCTTTCTTT. It encodes CASGGSGTEAFF.

The V gene is TRBV2, the J gene TRBJ1-1; 7 bases are shared with TRBD1. Germline V CDR1 and CDR2: SNHLY, FYNNEI. The V segment lost 5 bases and the J segment 6 bases; nucleotides outside the gene matches: 6. The CDR3 has 13 residues. The CDR3 coding sequence is TGTGCCAGCAGTCGACAGGGTAACGCTGAAGCTTTCTTT. Translation: CASSRQGNAEAFF.

The V call is TRBV27, the J call TRBJ2-1; 7 positions match TRBD2. V shed 0 bases and J 3 bases; nucleotides not matched to a gene: 5. Germline loops: CDR1 MNHEY, CDR2 SMNVEV (reference sequence). This CDR3 region has 16 residues. DNA for the CDR3: TGTGCCAGCAGTTTATCCCCGTGGGGGGGCTACAATGAGCAGTTCTTC. Amino acid sequence: CASSLSPWGGYNEQFF.

The chain uses TRBV7-9 and TRBJ2-5; D remains unclear. The CDR3 runs to 13 residues. Germline CDR1 reads SEHNR; CDR2 reads FQNEAQ (reference sequence). Trimming took 3 bases from V and 1 from J, leaving 6 bases between them. CDR3 loop: CASSFYGQETQYF. The CDR3 DNA follows: TGTGCCAGCAGCTTCTACGGCCAAGAGACCCAGTACTTC. The full variable domain, completed using reference TRBV7-9 and TRBJ2-5, is DTGVSQNPRHKITKRGQNVTFRCDPISEHNRLYWYRQTLGQGPEFLTYFQNEAQLEKSRLLSDRFSAERPKGSFSTLEIQRTEQGDSAMYLCASSFYGQETQYFGPGTRLLVL.

The chain is built from TRBV29-1 and TRBJ2-7; 9 nucleotides agree with TRBD2. This CDR3 contains 14 residues. CDR1 is SQVTM, CDR2 ANQGSEA, per germline. After removal of 7 bases from V and 2 bases from J, the junction contained 9 bases not matched to a gene. The CDR3 coding sequence is TGCAGCGCCGTCGGGGCTAGCGGGGCCTACGAGCAGTACTTC. Its protein is CSAVGASGAYEQYF.

The chain couples TRBV19 to TRBJ2-7; D is possibly TRBD1 (5 bases). CDR3 length: 15 residues. Trimming took 4 bases from V and 2 from J, leaving 15 bases between them. Germline assignment: CDR1 LNHDA and CDR2 SQIVND (reference sequence). CDR3 loop: CASSKRGDPPYEQYF. The CDR3 nucleotides read TGTGCCAGTAGTAAAAGGGGTGACCCTCCCTACGAGCAGTACTTC.

On this clone: Different DNA sequences within this sample yield the same CDR3. V and J are TRBV7-3 and TRBJ1-1, with D possibly being TRBD1 (5 bases). The CDR3 contains 13 residues. Per the germline V gene, CDR1 is SGHTA and CDR2 is FQGTGA. V lost 5 bases and J 1 base, leaving 8 bases between the germline ends. In nucleotides, the CDR3 is TGTGCCAGCAGCCTCCAGGGGAACACTGAAGCTTTCTTT. This codes for CASSLQGNTEAFF.

A word on this clone: At one boundary the junction diverges from the germline segment, which might be a read error. This chain uses TRBV7-7 with TRBJ2-7; 9 nucleotides match TRBD2. Germline V gives CDR1 SSHAT, CDR2 FNYEAQ (reference sequence). The CDR3 runs 14 residues. This CDR3 reads CASSLAGAGDEQYF. CDR3 bases: TGTGCTAGCAGCTTAGCGGGGGCAGGTGACGAGCAGTACTTC.

The chain uses TRBV24-1 and TRBJ2-7, with TRBD1 matching 8 bases. The V segment lost 4 bases and the J segment 5 bases; nucleotides outside the gene matches: 9. This CDR3 has 15 residues. Per the germline V gene, CDR1 is KGHDR and CDR2 is SFDVKD. The CDR3 DNA reads TGTGCCACCAGTGACGCGACAGGGGTTTTCCACGAGCAGTACTTC. Amino acid sequence: CATSDATGVFHEQYF.

This chain links TRBV5-4 with TRBJ2-3; weak D call: TRBD2 (5 bases). Germline CDR1 and CDR2: SGHNT and YYREEE (reference sequence). This CDR3 contains 13 residues. The V end lost 2 bases, the J end lost 4 bases, and 8 bases lay between the germline ends. This CDR3 reads CASSLDYADTQYF. The DNA for the CDR3 is TGTGCCAGCAGCTTAGACTACGCAGATACGCAGTATTTT.

In its sample, this clone was seen a few times. The chain combines TRBV5-1 with TRBJ2-7; D perhaps matches TRBD1 (5 bases). The CDR3 loop spans 13 amino acids. Trimming cost V 2 bases and J 4 bases, with 10 bases left between them. Germline CDR1 is SGHRS and CDR2 is YFSETQ. In nucleotides, the CDR3 is TGCGCCAGCAGCTTCTCAGGGAATTACGAGCAGTACTTC. Its protein product is CASSFSGNYEQYF.

This chain links TRBV6-5 with TRBJ1-4; no clear D. The CDR3 is made up of 13 amino acids. Trimming took off 8 bases at V and 8 bases at J, with 15 bases between the two ends. Looked up from germline, CDR1 is MNHEY and CDR2 is SVGAGI. CDR3 nucleotides: TGTGCCAGCGGCGAACACAGAAGCGAAAAACTGTTTTTT. Translating gives CASGEHRSEKLFF.

This chain uses TRBV27 with TRBJ2-1; the match to TRBD2 covers 14 bases. J lost 9 bases, V lost 5 bases, and 6 bases had no gene match. Germline CDR1 and CDR2: MNHEY and SMNVEV (reference sequence). There are 15 residues in the CDR3. CDR3 DNA: TGTGCCAGCAGTCCGGGACTAGCGGGAGTTCTTGAGCAGTTCTTC. Encoded protein: CASSPGLAGVLEQFF.

The V and J genes are TRBV27 and TRBJ1-2; TRBD1 matches 10 bases. With V trimmed by 6 bases and J by 8 bases, 15 bases remained unmatched. In germline, CDR1 is MNHEY, CDR2 SMNVEV (reference sequence). The CDR3 covers 16 residues. CDR3 DNA: TGTGCCAGCAGGATGATCGACCGGGACAGGGGTGAGGGCTACACCTTC. It encodes CASRMIDRDRGEGYTF.

The chain carries TRBV3-1 (or the pseudogene TRBV3-2) and TRBJ1-2; 9 bases match TRBD1. CDR3 length equals 14 residues. CDR1 is LGHDT, CDR2 YNNKEL, per germline (reference sequence). The V gene end was trimmed by 3 bases and the J gene end by 7 bases; junction bases not matched to a gene: 6. The CDR3 here is CASSHPQGAGGYTF. CDR3 DNA sequence: TGTGCCAGCAGCCATCCACAGGGGGCGGGTGGCTACACCTTC.

The chain uses TRBV20-1 and TRBJ2-7; no clear D gene. Trimming removed 1 base from V and 7 bases from J, with 8 bases in between. The CDR3 totals 11 residues. Germline V gives CDR1 DFQATT, CDR2 SNEGSKA (reference sequence). CDR3 loop: CSARGVTEQYF. CDR3 nucleotide sequence: TGCAGTGCTAGAGGCGTAACGGAGCAGTACTTC.

The chain recombines TRBV7-3 with TRBJ2-2; D is perhaps TRBD2 (6 bases). V lost 4 bases and J 7 bases, leaving 16 bases between the germline ends. There are 15 residues in the CDR3. Germline V gene lookup returns CDR1 SGHTA and CDR2 FQGTGA. The CDR3 nucleotides are TGTGCCAGCAGCTCCCGGATCGGGGGTATCGGGGAGCTGTTTTTT. Translating gives CASSSRIGGIGELFF.

This rearrangement joins TRBV19 to TRBJ1-5; D is unresolved. V lost 4 bases, J lost 6 bases, and 19 bases lay in between. Germline CDR1 reads LNHDA; CDR2 reads SQIVND (reference sequence). The CDR3 runs 16 residues. This chain's CDR3 is CASSTPPGSPGQPQHF. CDR3 coding DNA: TGTGCCAGTAGTACCCCACCAGGATCCCCTGGTCAGCCCCAGCATTTT.

The rearrangement uses TRBV11-2 and TRBJ2-4, with D hard to call. V gave up 5 bases and J gave up 0 bases, with 17 bases separating them. CDR1 is SGHAT and CDR2 is FQNNGV in the germline V gene. The CDR3 has 17 amino acids. DNA of the CDR3: TGTGCCAGCAGCGAAAACGTGCACGGGTTAGCCAAAAACATTCAGTACTTC. This codes for CASSENVHGLAKNIQYF.

This clone was counted a single time. V and J are TRBV3-1 (or the pseudogene TRBV3-2) and TRBJ1-1, with TRBD1 matching over 7 bases. The ends lost 4 bases at V and 4 bases at J; junction bases unmatched: 12. The germline gives CDR1 LGHDT, CDR2 YNNKEL (reference sequence). The CDR3 has 16 amino acids. The CDR3 region is CASSLGGVGSPTEAFF. CDR3 nucleotides: TGTGCCAGCAGCCTAGGGGGCGTTGGGTCCCCCACTGAAGCTTTCTTT.

The chain has TRBV14 and TRBJ1-1, with a possible D match to TRBD1 (5 bases). This CDR3 contains 17 residues. The germline gives CDR1 SGHDN, CDR2 FVKESK. Between the trimmed V and J ends, which lost 1 base and 0 bases, there was a span of 15 bases. The CDR3 DNA sequence: TGTGCCAGCAGCCAAGCCCCCAGGGTCGCGATGAACACTGAAGCTTTCTTT. Protein sequence: CASSQAPRVAMNTEAFF.

The chain joins TRBV19 to TRBJ2-5; D not certain. V gave up 3 bases and J gave up 2 bases, with 7 bases separating them. This CDR3 region has 13 residues. Looked up from germline, CDR1 is LNHDA and CDR2 is SQIVND (reference sequence). CDR3 DNA: TGTGCCAGTAGTATTTTGGCTCAAGAGACCCAGTACTTC. Protein sequence: CASSILAQETQYF. Using reference TRBV19 and TRBJ2-5 for the parts outside the CDR3, the full variable domain is DGGITQSPKYLFRKEGQNVTLSCEQNLNHDAMYWYRQDPGQGLRLIYYSQIVNDFQKGDIAEGYSVSREKKESFPLTVTSAQKNPTAFYLCASSILAQETQYFGPGTRLLVL.

This chain links TRBV4-1 with TRBJ2-3, with 14 bases aligning to TRBD2. J lost 4 bases, V lost 0 bases, and 3 bases had no gene match. There are 17 residues in the CDR3. CDR1 is MGHRA and CDR2 is YSYEKL in the germline V gene. The CDR3 DNA is TGCGCCAGCAGCCAAGATCAGGGACTAGCGGGAGCAGATACGCAGTATTTT. Translated, it gives CASSQDQGLAGADTQYF.